Detailed here is one T cell receptor (beta chain). Its antigen is not known. This entry is derived from a study of cytomegalovirus exposure and HLA in healthy donors. Across the study: Prior work identified about 120 million unique TCR beta sequences in 150 million to 200 million T cells. Study-wide results and limits: Serostatus for CMV was the only available immune exposure information. An apparent linkage of common viral pathogens to several of the most significant clusters emerged in a later analysis. Later on, an analysis tied over 15,000 TCR beta sequences to HLA alleles at 0.05 false discovery rate.

This CDR3 contains 14 residues. CDR1 is SGHRS and CDR2 is YFSETQ in the germline V gene. Between the trimmed V and J ends, which lost 3 bases and 6 bases, there was a span of 13 bases. The PCR made use of 60 Vbeta and 13 Jbeta primers. Generated by immunoSEQ multiplex PCR, the TCRdb table keeps only in-frame clones and is missing some. The data contain some 90,000 clones, less than 80% of them seen just once; the ten biggest clones take up 5.9%. The sequence came from a boy aged 10-17 years in good health and CMV-seropositive. The chain couples TRBV5-1 to TRBJ2-1, with a tentative D call TRBD2 (6 bases). Sequenced: PBMCs. The CDR3 DNA is TGCGCCAGCAGCTGGCCGGGGGTGAGCAATGAGCAGTTCTTC. It codes for CASSWPGVSNEQFF.